This note documents a single TCR beta chain sequence. These data belong to a study of technical replicates of blood from a handful of donors. Assay: immunoSEQ multiplex PCR; the TCRdb copy retains only in-frame clones and omits some. This sample has about 66,000 clones, with 85% to 90% found just once. Germline values: CDR1 GTSNPN, CDR2 SVGIG (reference sequence). This CDR3 has 14 amino acids. V gave up 0 bases and J gave up 6 bases, with 15 bases separating them. This chain uses TRBV30 with TRBJ2-7; D is possibly TRBD2 (5 bases). This receptor was obtained from a human donor in good health. Some clones in this sample may be carry-over from other donors' samples. The material sequenced was PBMCs. The CDR3 here is CAWSVVELGAEQYF. The CDR3 DNA is TGTGCCTGGAGTGTAGTGGAGTTGGGAGCCGAGCAGTACTTC.